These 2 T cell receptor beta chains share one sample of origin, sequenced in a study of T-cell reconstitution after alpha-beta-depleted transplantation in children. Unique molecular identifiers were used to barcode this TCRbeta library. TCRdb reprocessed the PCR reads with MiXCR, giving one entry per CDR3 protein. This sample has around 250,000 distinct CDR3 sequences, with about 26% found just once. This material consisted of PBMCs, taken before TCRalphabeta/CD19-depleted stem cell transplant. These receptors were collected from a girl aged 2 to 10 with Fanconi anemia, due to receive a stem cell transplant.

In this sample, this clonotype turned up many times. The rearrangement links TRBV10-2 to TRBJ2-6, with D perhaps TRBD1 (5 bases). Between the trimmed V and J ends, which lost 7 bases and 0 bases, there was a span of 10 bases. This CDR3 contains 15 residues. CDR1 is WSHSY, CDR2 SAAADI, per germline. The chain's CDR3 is CASTPGISGANVLTF. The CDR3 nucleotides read TGCGCCAGCACTCCAGGGATCTCTGGGGCCAACGTCCTGACTTTC.

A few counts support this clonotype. CDR3 coding DNA: TGTGCCACCAGGGCCAATAGCGGGAGTACAGATACGCAGTATTTT. It encodes CATRANSGSTDTQYF. This chain joins TRBV24-1 and TRBJ2-3; 9 bases map to TRBD2. Germline assignment: CDR1 KGHDR and CDR2 SFDVKD. Trimming removed 7 bases from V and 3 bases from J; junction bases left unmatched: 7. The CDR3 contains 15 residues.